This TCR beta chain originates from a study of blood T cell repertoires in COVID-19. Study background: The study drew acute and convalescent COVID-19 samples from the United States, Italy and Spain. T cells, B-cell-depleted T cells, or PBMCs provided the cDNA or gDNA that served as material.

The CDR3 is made up of 16 amino acids. The junction had 7 bases not matched to a gene; V was cut back by 6 bases and J by 2 bases. Germline CDR1 and CDR2: MGHDK and SYGVNS. Per the original data handling: The authors estimated nucleated cell counts from reference gene primer amplification. The protocol was immunoSEQ multiplex PCR, while the TCRdb copy is restricted to in-frame clones and leaves out a portion. V, J and clone size are those of that table, while D and trimming were read from the DNA. This sample yields about 69,000 clones, of which about four fifths are seen a single time; more than 40% belongs to the top ten.

The sample comprised peripheral blood. The rearrangement links TRBV25-1 to TRBJ2-7, with 13 bases matching TRBD2. This clonotype originated in a human donor in a cohort sampled during active COVID-19. CDR3: CASSLLAGGPPYEQYF. DNA of the CDR3: TGTGCCAGCAGCCTACTAGCGGGAGGGCCTCCCTACGAGCAGTACTTC.